This is a list of T cell receptor beta chains from one sample in a study of shared clonotypes between healthy human individuals. Assay: immunoSEQ multiplex PCR; the TCRdb copy retains only in-frame clones and omits some. The sample lists about 1 million clones; roughly 75% were seen once. Sequencing was carried out using memory CD4+ T cells sorted from blood. The receptors come from a man between 18 and 35 years old in good health. Each CDR3 is given with its conserved first and last residue. The D gene is left open where the match is weak. Clone sizes are given selectively: once, few, many, or a class where the clone is expanded.

V: TRBV4-3; J: TRBJ2-2; D: -; size: -; DNA: TGCGCCAGCAGCCAAGATCCCCCCGGGGCCGCGAACACCGGGGAGCTGTTTTTT; CDR3: CASSQDPPGAANTGELFF
V: TRBV5-5; J: TRBJ2-3; D: -; size: many; DNA: TGTGCCAGCAGCTTTTCCGGTGGCCAGGGCATCAGCACAGATACGCAGTATTTT; CDR3: CASSFSGGQGISTDTQYF
V: TRBV10-3; J: TRBJ2-3; D: -; size: -; DNA: TGTGCCAATTCTGGGGGAGATACGCAGTATTTT; CDR3: CANSGGDTQYF
V: TRBV11-2; J: TRBJ1-4; D: -; size: -; DNA: TGTGCCAGCAGCGTAAGGGGTGGGGGTGAAAAACTGTTTTTT; CDR3: CASSVRGGGEKLFF
V: TRBV2; J: TRBJ1-6; D: -; size: few; DNA: TGTGCCAGCAGTGATACAGGACGCCTCTCCTATAATTCACCCCTCCACTTT; CDR3: CASSDTGRLSYNSPLHF
V: TRBV5-1; J: TRBJ2-1; D: -; size: -; DNA: TGCGCCAGCAGCTTGGGGGTGGGCAATGAGCAGTTCTTC; CDR3: CASSLGVGNEQFF
V: TRBV5-1; J: TRBJ2-7; D: TRBD2; size: -; DNA: TGCGCCAGCAGCTTGGGAGCGGGAGACTACGGGGAGCAGTACTTC; CDR3: CASSLGAGDYGEQYF
V: TRBV28; J: TRBJ1-2; D: TRBD1; size: few; DNA: TGTGCCAGCAGTGCCCAACGGACAGGGTTGCTTGGCTACACCTTC; CDR3: CASSAQRTGLLGYTF
V: TRBV11-2; J: TRBJ1-3; D: -; size: -; DNA: TGTGCCAGCAGCTTAAGTTCTCTCTCTGGAAACACCATATATTTT; CDR3: CASSLSSLSGNTIYF
V: TRBV7-2; J: TRBJ2-2; D: -; size: -; DNA: TGTGCCAGCAGGCCCCTTGCCGGGGCCGGGGAGCTGTTTTTT; CDR3: CASRPLAGAGELFF
V: TRBV19; J: TRBJ2-5; D: -; size: once; DNA: TGTGCCAGTAGTATTACCGGGACACAAGAGACCCAGTACTTC; CDR3: CASSITGTQETQYF
V: TRBV30; J: TRBJ1-2; D: TRBD1; size: -; DNA: TGTGCAAGGACAGGGAACTATGGCTACACCTTC; CDR3: CARTGNYGYTF
V: TRBV5-1; J: TRBJ2-1; D: TRBD1; size: -; DNA: TGCGCCAGCAGCGGGACAGGTAACAATGAGCAGTTCTTC; CDR3: CASSGTGNNEQFF
V: TRBV28; J: TRBJ2-1; D: TRBD2; size: -; DNA: TGTGCCAGCAGTTTAGCGGGGGGCTCCTACAATGAGCAGTTCTTC; CDR3: CASSLAGGSYNEQFF
V: TRBV28; J: TRBJ2-7; D: TRBD2; size: -; DNA: TGTGCCAGCAGTTTGAGTAGCGGGGGGGCTTACTCCTACGAGCAGTACTTC; CDR3: CASSLSSGGAYSYEQYF
V: TRBV29-1; J: TRBJ1-2; D: -; size: -; DNA: TGCAGCGTTATGGATTGGAACTATGGCTACACCTTC; CDR3: CSVMDWNYGYTF
V: TRBV5-4; J: TRBJ2-2; D: TRBD1; size: -; DNA: TGTGCCAGCACCGACAGGGGCCCGAACACCGGGGAGCTGTTTTTT; CDR3: CASTDRGPNTGELFF
V: TRBV5-5; J: TRBJ1-5; D: TRBD1; size: -; DNA: TGTGCCAGCAGCCGACAGGGGAGCAATCAGCCCCAGCATTTT; CDR3: CASSRQGSNQPQHF
V: TRBV25-1; J: TRBJ2-1; D: -; size: -; DNA: TGTGCCAGCAGTGAATCCCCGACTAGTGCGGGTGAGCAGTTCTTC; CDR3: CASSESPTSAGEQFF
V: TRBV5-4; J: TRBJ2-6; D: -; size: -; DNA: TGTGCCAGCAGCTTGAACTCCGCTGGTGGGGCCAACGTCCTGACTTTC; CDR3: CASSLNSAGGANVLTF
V: TRBV5-1; J: TRBJ2-1; D: -; size: -; DNA: TGCGCCAGCAGCTTGTTTCGTGGTTCCAATGAGCAGTTCTTC; CDR3: CASSLFRGSNEQFF
V: TRBV28; J: TRBJ2-7; D: -; size: -; DNA: TGTGCCTCAAAGGGGTTAAGGGCTCGGTACGAGCAGTACTTC; CDR3: CASKGLRARYEQYF
V: TRBV9; J: TRBJ2-2; D: TRBD2; size: -; DNA: TGTGCCAGCAGCGTAGGTCCTAGCGGAGTCGGCACCGGGGAGCTGTTTTTT; CDR3: CASSVGPSGVGTGELFF
V: TRBV7-9; J: TRBJ1-5; D: TRBD1; size: -; DNA: TGTGCCAGCAGCTTAGAGGGACAGGGGGGCGCTCAGCCCCAGCATTTT; CDR3: CASSLEGQGGAQPQHF
V: TRBV5-1; J: TRBJ2-3; D: -; size: once; DNA: TGCGCCAGCAGCAGATCGGGGGGCAGCGCAGATACGCAGTATTTT; CDR3: CASSRSGGSADTQYF
V: TRBV7-2; J: TRBJ1-1; D: -; size: -; DNA: TGTGCCAGCAGCTTACAGACGAACACTGAAGCTTTCTTT; CDR3: CASSLQTNTEAFF
V: TRBV27; J: TRBJ1-2; D: -; size: -; DNA: TGTGCCAGCAGTTTCCCGATCGGTACGGACTATGGCTACACCTTC; CDR3: CASSFPIGTDYGYTF
V: TRBV7-6; J: TRBJ2-1; D: -; size: -; DNA: TGTGCCAGCAGCCAGGGACTTTGGAATGAGCAGTTCTTC; CDR3: CASSQGLWNEQFF
V: TRBV19; J: TRBJ1-2; D: -; size: -; DNA: TGTGCCAGTAGTGCGACTCGGGGCTATGGCTACACCTTC; CDR3: CASSATRGYGYTF
V: TRBV10-3; J: TRBJ1-2; D: TRBD1; size: -; DNA: TGTGCCATCACCGACACAGGGGGCGCGGCTGGCTACACCTTC; CDR3: CAITDTGGAAGYTF
V: TRBV7-8; J: TRBJ2-4; D: -; size: few; DNA: TGTGCCAGCAGCCCCAGTGAGGTAGAAAACATTCAGTACTTC; CDR3: CASSPSEVENIQYF
V: TRBV28; J: TRBJ1-1; D: -; size: -; DNA: TGTGCCAGCAGTTTTTTACTCAACACTGAAGCTTTCTTT; CDR3: CASSFLLNTEAFF